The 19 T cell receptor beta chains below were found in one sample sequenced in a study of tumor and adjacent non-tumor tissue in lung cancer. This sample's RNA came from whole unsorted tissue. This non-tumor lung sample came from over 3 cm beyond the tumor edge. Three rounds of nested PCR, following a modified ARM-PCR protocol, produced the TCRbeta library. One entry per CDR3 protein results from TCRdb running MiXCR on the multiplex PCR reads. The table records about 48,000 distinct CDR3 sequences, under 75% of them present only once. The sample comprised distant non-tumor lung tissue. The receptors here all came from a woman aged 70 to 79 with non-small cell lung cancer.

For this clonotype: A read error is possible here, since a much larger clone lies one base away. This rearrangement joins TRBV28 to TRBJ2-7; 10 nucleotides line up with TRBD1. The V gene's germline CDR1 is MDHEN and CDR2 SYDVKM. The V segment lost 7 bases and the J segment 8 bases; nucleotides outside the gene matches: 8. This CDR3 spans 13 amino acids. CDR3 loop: CASNRDRGGKQYF. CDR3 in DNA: TGTGCCAGCAACCGGGACAGGGGTGGCAAGCAGTACTTC.

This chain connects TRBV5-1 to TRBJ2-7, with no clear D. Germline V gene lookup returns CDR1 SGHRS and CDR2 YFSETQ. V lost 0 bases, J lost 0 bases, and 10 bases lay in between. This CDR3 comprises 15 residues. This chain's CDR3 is CASSLGSCSSYEQYF. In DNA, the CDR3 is TGCGCCAGCAGCTTGGGCAGCTGTAGCTCCTACGAGCAGTACTTC.

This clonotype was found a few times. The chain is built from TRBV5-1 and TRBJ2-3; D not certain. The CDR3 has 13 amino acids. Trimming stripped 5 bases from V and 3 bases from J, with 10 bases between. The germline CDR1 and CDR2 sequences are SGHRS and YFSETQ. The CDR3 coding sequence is TGCGCCAGCAGATCCACCGGAACAGATACGCAGTATTTT. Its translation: CASRSTGTDTQYF.

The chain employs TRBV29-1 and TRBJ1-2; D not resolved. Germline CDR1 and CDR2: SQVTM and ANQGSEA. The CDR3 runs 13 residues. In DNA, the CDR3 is TGCAGTATTGAATCTGCAAACTCCTATGGCTACACCTTC. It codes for CSIESANSYGYTF. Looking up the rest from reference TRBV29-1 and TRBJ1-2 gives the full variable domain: SAVISQKPSRDICQRGTSLTIQCQVDSQVTMMFWYRQQPGQSLTLIATANQGSEATYESGFVIDKFPISRPNLTFSTLTVSNMSPEDSSIYLCSIESANSYGYTFGSGTRLTVV.

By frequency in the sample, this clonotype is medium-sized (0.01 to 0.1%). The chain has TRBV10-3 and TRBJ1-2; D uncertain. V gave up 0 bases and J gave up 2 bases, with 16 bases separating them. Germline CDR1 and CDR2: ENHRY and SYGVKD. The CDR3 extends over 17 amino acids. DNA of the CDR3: TGTGCCATCAGTGAGTCGAATCTCCCGGATCTGAACTATGGCTACACCTTC. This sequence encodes CAISESNLPDLNYGYTF.

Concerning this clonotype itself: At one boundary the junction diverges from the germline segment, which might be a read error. The CDR3 nucleotides are TGTGACAGCAGTTCCGGGACAGGGGGCTACGAGCATTATTTC. It is translated as CDSSSGTGGYEHYF. The chain is built from TRBV6-5 and TRBJ2-7; 12 bases are a match to TRBD1. The germline CDR1 and CDR2 sequences are MNHEY and SVGAGI. The CDR3 consists of 14 residues.

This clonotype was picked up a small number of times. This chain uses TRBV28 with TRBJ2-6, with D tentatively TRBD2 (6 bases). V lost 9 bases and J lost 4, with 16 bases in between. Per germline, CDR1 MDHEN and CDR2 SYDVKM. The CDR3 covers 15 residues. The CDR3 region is CASTSGGTGANVLTF. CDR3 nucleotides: TGTGCCAGTACATCCGGCGGGACGGGGGCCAACGTCCTGACTTTC.

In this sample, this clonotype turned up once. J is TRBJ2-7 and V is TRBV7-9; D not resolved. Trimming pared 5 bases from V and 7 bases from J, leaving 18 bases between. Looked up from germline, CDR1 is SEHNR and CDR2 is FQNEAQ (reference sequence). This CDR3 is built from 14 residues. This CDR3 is CASSASLRFHEQYF. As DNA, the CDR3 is TGTGCCAGCAGCGCCAGCCTAAGATTTCATGAGCAGTACTTC.

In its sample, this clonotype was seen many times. The CDR3 protein is CSVEWQFEAFF. CDR3 nucleotides: TGCAGCGTTGAATGGCAGTTTGAAGCTTTCTTT. The J gene is TRBJ1-1, the V gene TRBV29-1, with D unresolved. CDR1 SQVTM and CDR2 ANQGSEA come from the germline V gene. Trimming removed 2 bases from V and 7 bases from J, with 8 bases in between. The CDR3 contains 11 residues.

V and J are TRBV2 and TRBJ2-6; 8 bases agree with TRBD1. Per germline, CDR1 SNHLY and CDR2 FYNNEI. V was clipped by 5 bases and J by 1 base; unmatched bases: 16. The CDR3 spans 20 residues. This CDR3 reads CASSWQGAAGGLSGANVLTF. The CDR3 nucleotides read TGTGCCAGCAGTTGGCAGGGGGCGGCCGGTGGGTTATCTGGGGCCAACGTCCTGACTTTC.

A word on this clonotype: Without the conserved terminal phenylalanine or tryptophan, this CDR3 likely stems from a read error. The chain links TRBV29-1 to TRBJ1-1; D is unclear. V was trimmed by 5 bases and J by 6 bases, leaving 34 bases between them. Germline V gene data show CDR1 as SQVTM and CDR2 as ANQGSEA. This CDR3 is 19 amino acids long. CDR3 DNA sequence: TGCAGCGTTTCCAGATTGAGGTATAAGGGTAGAGTACGTAGCGCTGAAGCTTTCCTT. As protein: CSVSRLRYKGRVRSAEAFL.

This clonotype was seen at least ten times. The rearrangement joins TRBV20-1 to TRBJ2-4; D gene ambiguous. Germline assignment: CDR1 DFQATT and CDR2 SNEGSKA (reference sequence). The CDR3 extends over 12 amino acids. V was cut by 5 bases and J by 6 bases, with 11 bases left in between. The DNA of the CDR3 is TGCAGTGCTCGTGGGAACCTAAACATTCAGTACTTC. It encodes CSARGNLNIQYF.

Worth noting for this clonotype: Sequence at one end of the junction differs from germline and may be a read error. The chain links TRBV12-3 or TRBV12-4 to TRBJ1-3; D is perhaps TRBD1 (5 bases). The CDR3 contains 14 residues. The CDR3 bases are TGTGCCAGCAGTTTGAGCCAGGGAGGAAATACCATATATTTT. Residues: CASSLSQGGNTIYF.

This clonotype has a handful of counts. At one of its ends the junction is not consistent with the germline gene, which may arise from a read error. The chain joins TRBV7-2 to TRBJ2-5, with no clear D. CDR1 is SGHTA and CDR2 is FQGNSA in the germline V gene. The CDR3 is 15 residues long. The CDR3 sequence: CARSLQPLYQETQYF. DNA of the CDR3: TGTGCCAGAAGCTTACAACCGTTATACCAAGAGACCCAGTACTTC.

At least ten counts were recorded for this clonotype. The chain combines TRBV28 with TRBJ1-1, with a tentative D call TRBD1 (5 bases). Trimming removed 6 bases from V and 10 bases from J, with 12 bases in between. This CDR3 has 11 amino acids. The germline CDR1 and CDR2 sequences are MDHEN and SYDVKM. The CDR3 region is CASRGGFGAFF. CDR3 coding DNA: TGTGCCAGCAGGGGGGGTTTCGGAGCTTTCTTT.

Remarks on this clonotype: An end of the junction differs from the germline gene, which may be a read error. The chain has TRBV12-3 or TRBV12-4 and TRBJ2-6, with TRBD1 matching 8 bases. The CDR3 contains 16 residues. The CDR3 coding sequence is TGTACCAGCAGTGGGACAGGAGGCTCTGGGGCCAACGTCCTGACTTTC. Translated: CTSSGTGGSGANVLTF.

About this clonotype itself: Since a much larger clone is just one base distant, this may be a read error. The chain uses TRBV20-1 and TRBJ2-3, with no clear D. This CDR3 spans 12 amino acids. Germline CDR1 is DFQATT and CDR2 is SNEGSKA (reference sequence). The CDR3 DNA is TGCTGTGCTACACTGATCACAGATACGCAGTATTTT. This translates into CCATLITDTQYF.

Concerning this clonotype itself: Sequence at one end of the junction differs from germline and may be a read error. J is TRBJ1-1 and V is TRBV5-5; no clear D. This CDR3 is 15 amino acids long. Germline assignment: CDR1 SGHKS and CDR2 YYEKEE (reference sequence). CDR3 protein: CASSRLLRGNGEVFF. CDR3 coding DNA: TGTGCCAGCAGCCGTCTACTCCGGGGAAACGGTGAAGTTTTCTTT.

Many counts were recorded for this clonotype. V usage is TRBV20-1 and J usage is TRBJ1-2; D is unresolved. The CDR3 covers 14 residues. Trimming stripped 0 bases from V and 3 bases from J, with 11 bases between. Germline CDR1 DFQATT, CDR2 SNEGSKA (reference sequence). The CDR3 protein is CSARDFGAHYGYTF. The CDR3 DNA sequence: TGCAGTGCTAGAGATTTCGGAGCCCACTATGGCTACACCTTC.